The rows below give T cell receptor beta chains drawn from one sample of a study of cytomegalovirus exposure and HLA in healthy donors. Sequencing was performed with immunoSEQ multiplex PCR; in TCRdb, only in-frame clones are kept and a portion is missing. The repertoire consists of around 150,000 clones, with around three quarters occurring once and the leading ten covering 2.5% to 3.5%. Sequencing used PBMCs. The receptor source for this set is a woman between 35 and 50 years old in good health and CMV-seronegative. Each CDR3 is given with its conserved first and last residue. The D gene is left open where the match is weak. Clone size appears in some rows only: once, few, many, or a class for an expanded clone.

CDR3 protein,CDR3 DNA,clone size,J gene,V gene,D gene
CSANNGHKQFF,TGCAGTGCTAACAATGGACATAAGCAGTTCTTC,NA,TRBJ2-1,TRBV20-1,NA
CASSPTQGHEQYF,TGTGCCAGCAGCCCCACACAGGGCCACGAGCAGTACTTC,few,TRBJ2-7,TRBV7-8,NA
CASSRGGVLGYGYTF,TGCGCCAGCAGCCGGGGGGGGGTTTTGGGGTATGGCTACACCTTC,once,TRBJ1-2,TRBV4-1,NA
CASSVDWTSGPLYQETQYF,TGTGCCAGCAGCGTAGACTGGACTAGCGGACCTCTGTACCAAGAGACCCAGTACTTC,NA,TRBJ2-5,TRBV9,TRBD2
CASSLSPPTHDNSPLHF,TGCGCCAGCAGCTTGTCTCCCCCCACACACGATAATTCACCCCTCCACTTT,NA,TRBJ1-6,TRBV5-1,NA
CASSQGLKETQYF,TGTGCCAGCTCACAGGGACTAAAAGAGACCCAGTACTTC,once,TRBJ2-5,TRBV18,TRBD2
CASSSLAGGPYEQYF,TGTGCCAGCAGCTCTTTAGCGGGGGGCCCCTACGAGCAGTACTTC,NA,TRBJ2-7,TRBV11-2,TRBD2
CASSLSPGSDEQFF,TGCGCCAGCAGCTTGTCCCCGGGGAGCGATGAGCAGTTCTTC,NA,TRBJ2-1,TRBV5-1,NA
CASSEAGGINEQFF,TGTGCCAGCAGTGAGGCGGGGGGGATCAATGAGCAGTTCTTC,NA,TRBJ2-1,TRBV25-1,TRBD2
CASSQGQHSNQPQHF,TGTGCCAGCAGCCAAGGACAACATAGCAATCAGCCCCAGCATTTT,NA,TRBJ1-5,TRBV28,NA
CASSSRRDKNIQYF,TGTGCCAGTTCTTCCAGACGGGACAAAAACATTCAGTACTTC,NA,TRBJ2-4,TRBV2,NA
CASSSQVHYEQYF,TGTGCCAGCAGTTCCCAAGTACACTACGAGCAGTACTTC,NA,TRBJ2-7,TRBV27,NA
CASSYSGATEAFF,TGTGCCAGCAGTTACTCGGGGGCCACTGAAGCTTTCTTT,NA,TRBJ1-1,TRBV6-6,NA
CASSEEGAGYGYTF,TGTGCCAGCAGTGAGGAGGGTGCGGGCTATGGCTACACCTTC,NA,TRBJ1-2,TRBV2,NA
CASSYSYHQETQYF,TGTGCCAGCAGTTATTCCTACCACCAAGAGACCCAGTACTTC,NA,TRBJ2-5,TRBV6-5,NA
CASSLTGNSPLHF,TGTGCCAGCAGCTTGACAGGGAATTCACCCCTCCACTTT,NA,TRBJ1-6,TRBV5-4,NA
CASSEYGTGSNQPQHF,TGTGCCAGCAGTGAATACGGGACAGGGAGCAATCAGCCCCAGCATTTT,NA,TRBJ1-5,TRBV2,TRBD1
CASSPVMRSYEQYF,TGTGCCAGCAGCCCCGTAATGCGCTCCTACGAGCAGTACTTC,NA,TRBJ2-7,TRBV7-9,NA
CASRFTGNTDTQYF,TGTGCCAGCAGATTTACAGGCAACACAGATACGCAGTATTTT,NA,TRBJ2-3,TRBV5-4,NA
CASSLEGLTNEKLFF,TGTGCCAGCAGCTTAGAGGGGCTCACTAATGAAAAACTGTTTTTT,NA,TRBJ1-4,TRBV7-9,NA
CASSYKAGVSYEQYF,TGTGCCAGCAGTTACAAAGCGGGGGTCTCCTACGAGCAGTACTTC,NA,TRBJ2-7,TRBV6-5,TRBD2
CASEGTGTGEYEQYF,TGTGCCAGTGAGGGGACCGGGACAGGGGAATACGAGCAGTACTTC,few,TRBJ2-7,TRBV2,TRBD1
CASSYSLLGGGMGYTF,TGTGCCAGCAGTTACTCGTTGTTGGGTGGGGGCATGGGCTACACCTTC,few,TRBJ1-2,TRBV6-5,NA
CASRNLDRATGELFF,TGTGCCAGCAGGAATCTAGACAGGGCCACCGGGGAGCTGTTTTTT,NA,TRBJ2-2,TRBV5-6,TRBD1
CASSLEPGINQPQHF,TGTGCCAGCAGCTTAGAACCGGGGATAAATCAGCCCCAGCATTTT,NA,TRBJ1-5,TRBV7-6,NA
CAANDRGRSSYEQYF,TGTGCCGCGAACGACAGGGGGAGAAGCTCCTACGAGCAGTACTTC,NA,TRBJ2-7,TRBV10-3,TRBD1
CASSPGGSYYEQYF,TGTGCCAGTAGTCCTGGCGGCAGTTACTACGAGCAGTACTTC,NA,TRBJ2-7,TRBV19,NA
CASSLGGQGDYEQYF,TGCGCCAGCAGCTTGGGAGGACAGGGCGACTACGAGCAGTACTTC,NA,TRBJ2-7,TRBV5-1,TRBD1
CASSLQGAGDTQYF,TGTGCCAGCAGCTTGCAGGGGGCGGGAGATACGCAGTATTTT,NA,TRBJ2-3,TRBV5-8,TRBD1
CASSQSIGQGGTEAFF,TGTGCCAGCTCGCAATCCATCGGACAGGGGGGAACTGAAGCTTTCTTT,once,TRBJ1-1,TRBV18,TRBD1
CASSLRSGGAHEQYF,TGTGCCAGCAGCTTGAGAAGCGGGGGGGCCCACGAGCAGTACTTC,NA,TRBJ2-7,TRBV5-4,TRBD2
CASSPSGGSYNSPLHF,TGTGCCAGCAGCCCCTCCGGGGGCTCCTATAATTCACCCCTCCACTTT,NA,TRBJ1-6,TRBV14,NA
CASSLKRQETQYF,TGTGCCAGCAGCTTAAAGCGCCAAGAGACCCAGTACTTC,NA,TRBJ2-5,TRBV7-9,NA
CASSSGTDVVSSYNSPLHF,TGTGCCAGCAGCTCCGGGACAGACGTAGTGAGCTCCTATAATTCACCCCTCCACTTT,NA,TRBJ1-6,TRBV5-4,TRBD1
CARLPSLDTEAFF,TGTGCCAGACTACCGAGCCTAGACACTGAAGCTTTCTTT,NA,TRBJ1-1,TRBV6-5,NA
CAGGDAYGYTF,TGTGCCGGGGGGGACGCCTATGGCTACACCTTC,NA,TRBJ1-2,TRBV2,NA